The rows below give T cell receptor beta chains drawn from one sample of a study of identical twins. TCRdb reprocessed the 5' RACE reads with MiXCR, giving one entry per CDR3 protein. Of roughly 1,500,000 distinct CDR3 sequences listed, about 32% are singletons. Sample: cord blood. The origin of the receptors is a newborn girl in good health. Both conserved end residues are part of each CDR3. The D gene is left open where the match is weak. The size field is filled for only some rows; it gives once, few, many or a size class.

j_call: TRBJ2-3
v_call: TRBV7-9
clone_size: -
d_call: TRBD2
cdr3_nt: TGTGCCAGCAGCTTTAAAAGGCTAGCGGGAAGCGCAGATACGCAGTATTTT
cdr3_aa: CASSFKRLAGSADTQYF

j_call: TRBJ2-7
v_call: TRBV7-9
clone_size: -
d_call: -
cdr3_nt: TGTGCCAGCAGCTTAAAGGGTACGCAGGCCTCCTACGAGCAGTACTTC
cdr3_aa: CASSLKGTQASYEQYF

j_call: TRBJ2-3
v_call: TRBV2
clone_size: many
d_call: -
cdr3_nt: TGTGCCAGCAGTGATGGGACTAGCACAGATACGCAGTATTTT
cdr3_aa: CASSDGTSTDTQYF

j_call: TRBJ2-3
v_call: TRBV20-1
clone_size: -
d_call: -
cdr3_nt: TGCAGTGCTAGAGGAAAGGGGGAGTGGAGGACAGATACGCAGTATTTT
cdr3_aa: CSARGKGEWRTDTQYF

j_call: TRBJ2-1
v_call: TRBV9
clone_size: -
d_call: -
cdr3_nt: TGTGCCAGCAGCTCGGGGCTCCCTGGGTATGAGCAGTTCTTC
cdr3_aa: CASSSGLPGYEQFF

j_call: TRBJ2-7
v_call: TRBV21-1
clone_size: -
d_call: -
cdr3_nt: TGTGCCAGCAGCAAACTAGCAGAGAGCAGGGTCTACGAGCAGTACTTC
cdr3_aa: CASSKLAESRVYEQYF

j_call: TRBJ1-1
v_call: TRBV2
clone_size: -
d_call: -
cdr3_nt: TGTGCCAGCAGTGAAGAAGGAATGGGGGCAGCTTTCTTT
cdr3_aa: CASSEEGMGAAFF

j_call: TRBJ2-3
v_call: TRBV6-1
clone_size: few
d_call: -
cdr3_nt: TGTGCCAGCAGTGGGGCATGGCTAGCAGGCACAGATACGCAGTATTTT
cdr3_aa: CASSGAWLAGTDTQYF

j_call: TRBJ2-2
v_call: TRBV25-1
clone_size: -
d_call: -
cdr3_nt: TGTGCCAGCAGTATCGGGGTGAGGGAGCTGTTTTTT
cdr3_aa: CASSIGVRELFF

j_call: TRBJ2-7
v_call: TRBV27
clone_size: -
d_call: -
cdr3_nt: TGTGCCAGCATTATAACTAGAGCTCACTACGAGCAGTACTTC
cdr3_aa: CASIITRAHYEQYF

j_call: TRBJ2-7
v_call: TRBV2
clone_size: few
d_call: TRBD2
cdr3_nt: TGTGCCAGCAGTGGGTCTAGCGGGTACAATGAGCAGTACTTC
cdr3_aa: CASSGSSGYNEQYF

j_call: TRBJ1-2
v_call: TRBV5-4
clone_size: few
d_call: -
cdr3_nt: TGTGCCAGCAGCTCGCCCGGGTCCATATACTATGGCTACACCTTC
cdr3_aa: CASSSPGSIYYGYTF

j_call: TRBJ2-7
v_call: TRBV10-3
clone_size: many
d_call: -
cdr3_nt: TGTGCCATCGGGACGGCCTACGAGCAGTACTTC
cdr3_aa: CAIGTAYEQYF

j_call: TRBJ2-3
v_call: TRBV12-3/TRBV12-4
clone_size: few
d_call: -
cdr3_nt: TGTGCCAGCAGTTTAAGACCGACAGGCACAGATACGCAGTATTTT
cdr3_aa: CASSLRPTGTDTQYF

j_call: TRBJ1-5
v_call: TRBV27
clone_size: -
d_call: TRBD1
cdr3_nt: TGTGCCAGCAGTCCATCAACAGGGGCCCGCAATCAGCCCCAGCATTTT
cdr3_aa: CASSPSTGARNQPQHF

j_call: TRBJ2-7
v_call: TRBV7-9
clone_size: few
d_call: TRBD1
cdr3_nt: TGTGCCAGCAGCCATCCTCCCCCACAGGGGCCCCCCGACTACGAGCAGTACTTC
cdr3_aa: CASSHPPPQGPPDYEQYF

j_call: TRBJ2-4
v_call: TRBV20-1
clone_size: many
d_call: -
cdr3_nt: TGCAGTGCTAGCCTACCCTACCAAGAAAACATTCAGTACTTC
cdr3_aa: CSASLPYQENIQYF

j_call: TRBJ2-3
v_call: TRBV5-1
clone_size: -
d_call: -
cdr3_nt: TGCGCCAGCGGTCTCAGGGGAAGAGATACGCAGTATTTT
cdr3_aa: CASGLRGRDTQYF

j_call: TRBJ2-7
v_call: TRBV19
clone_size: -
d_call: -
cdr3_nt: TGTGCCAGTAGTATGGCGGACGGATGGTACGAGCAGTACTTC
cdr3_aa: CASSMADGWYEQYF

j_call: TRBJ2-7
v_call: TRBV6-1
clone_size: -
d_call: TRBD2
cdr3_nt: TGTGCCAGCAGTGTCTCCCTAGCGGGGGCCCTCTACGAGCAGTACTTC
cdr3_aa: CASSVSLAGALYEQYF

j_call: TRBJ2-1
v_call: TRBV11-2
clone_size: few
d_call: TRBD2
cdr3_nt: TGTGCCAGCAGCTTACTGCGCGGACTAGCCGCGTACAATGAGCAGTTCTTC
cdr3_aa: CASSLLRGLAAYNEQFF

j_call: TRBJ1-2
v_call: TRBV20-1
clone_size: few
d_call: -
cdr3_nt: TGCAGTGCTAGTTGGTCTCATGAACTGGGCTACACCTTC
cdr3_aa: CSASWSHELGYTF

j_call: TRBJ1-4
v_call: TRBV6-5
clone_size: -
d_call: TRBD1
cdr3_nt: TGTGCCAGCAGTTACACCCCACGAGGGACAGGGTCTGATGAAAAACTGTTTTTT
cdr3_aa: CASSYTPRGTGSDEKLFF

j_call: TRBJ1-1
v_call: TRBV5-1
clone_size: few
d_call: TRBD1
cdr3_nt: TGCGCCAGCAGCTTGGAGTGGACAGGGAGGACTGAAGCTTTCTTT
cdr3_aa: CASSLEWTGRTEAFF

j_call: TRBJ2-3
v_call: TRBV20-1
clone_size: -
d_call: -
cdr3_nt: TGCAGTGCTAGAGATTCCTGGGTAGATACGCAGTATTTT
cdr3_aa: CSARDSWVDTQYF

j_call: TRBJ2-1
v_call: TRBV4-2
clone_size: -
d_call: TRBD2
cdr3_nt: TGTGCCAGCAGCCAAGATGAGAGACTAGCGGGGCCTTCCTACAATGAGCAGTTCTTC
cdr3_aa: CASSQDERLAGPSYNEQFF

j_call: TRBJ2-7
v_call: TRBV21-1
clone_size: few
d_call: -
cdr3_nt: TGTGCCAGCAGCGCCAAAGGTTGTTTAGCGGGAGGCCTCTCCTACGAGCAGTACTTC
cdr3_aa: CASSAKGCLAGGLSYEQYF

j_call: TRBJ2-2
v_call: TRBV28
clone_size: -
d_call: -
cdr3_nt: TGTGCCAGCAGTACAAAATCAAGGGTCAGGGAGCTGTTTTTT
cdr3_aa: CASSTKSRVRELFF

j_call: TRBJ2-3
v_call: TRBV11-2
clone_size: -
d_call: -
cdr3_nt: TGTGCCAGCAGCTTATACGGCGGAAACACAGATACGCAGTATTTT
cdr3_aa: CASSLYGGNTDTQYF

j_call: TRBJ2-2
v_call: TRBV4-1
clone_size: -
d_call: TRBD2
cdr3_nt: TGCGCCAGCAGCCGACAAATAGCGGGGGTAAACACCGGGGAGCTGTTTTTT
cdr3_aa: CASSRQIAGVNTGELFF

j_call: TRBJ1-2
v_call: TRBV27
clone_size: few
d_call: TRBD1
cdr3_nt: TGTGCCAGCAGTCAGACAGGGGGCGCGGTCGCTAGTGGCTACACCTTC
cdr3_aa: CASSQTGGAVASGYTF

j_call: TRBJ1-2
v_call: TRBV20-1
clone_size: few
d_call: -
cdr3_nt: TGCAGTGCTAGAGATCAGTGGGGCAGGGATAGGCGGAACTATGGCTACACCTTC
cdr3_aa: CSARDQWGRDRRNYGYTF

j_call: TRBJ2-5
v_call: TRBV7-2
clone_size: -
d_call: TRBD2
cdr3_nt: TGTGCCAGCAGCTATGCCGGGACTAGCGGGCTTCAAGAGACCCAGTACTTC
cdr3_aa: CASSYAGTSGLQETQYF

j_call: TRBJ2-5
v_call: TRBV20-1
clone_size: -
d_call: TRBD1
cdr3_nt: TGCAGTGCTAGATTACCGGGACAGGGGATCCTCCAAGAGACCCAGTACTTC
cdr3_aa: CSARLPGQGILQETQYF

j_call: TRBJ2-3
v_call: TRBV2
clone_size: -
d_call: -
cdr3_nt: TGTGCCAGCAGTGAAGAATCTTGGGGGGGGGCCTCAGATACGCAGTATTTT
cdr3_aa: CASSEESWGGASDTQYF

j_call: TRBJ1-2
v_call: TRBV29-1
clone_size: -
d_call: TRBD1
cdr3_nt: TGCAGCGTTGAAGTGGGGACAGGGGGGTATGGCTACACCTTC
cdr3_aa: CSVEVGTGGYGYTF

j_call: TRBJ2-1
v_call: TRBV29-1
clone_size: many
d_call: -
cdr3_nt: TGCAGCGGCGCGGACAGCACCTTTGCCAATGAGCAGTTCTTC
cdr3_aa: CSGADSTFANEQFF

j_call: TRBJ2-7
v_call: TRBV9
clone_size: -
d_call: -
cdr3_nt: TGTGCCAGCAGCCGACTCCAGAGCTCCTACGAGCAGTACTTC
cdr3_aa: CASSRLQSSYEQYF

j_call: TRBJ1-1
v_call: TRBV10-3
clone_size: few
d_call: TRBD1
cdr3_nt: TGTGCCATCAGTGAGTTACAGGGGGAGAACACTGAAGCTTTCTTT
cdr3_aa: CAISELQGENTEAFF

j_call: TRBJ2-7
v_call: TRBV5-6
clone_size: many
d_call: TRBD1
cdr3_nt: TGTGCCAGCAGCCGGGACAGCGAGCAGTACTTC
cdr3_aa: CASSRDSEQYF

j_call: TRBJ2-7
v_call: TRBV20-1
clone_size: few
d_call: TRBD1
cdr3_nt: TGCAGTGCTAACAGGGGGAGAAACTACGAGCAGTACTTC
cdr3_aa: CSANRGRNYEQYF

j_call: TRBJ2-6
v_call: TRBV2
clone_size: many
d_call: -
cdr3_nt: TGTGCCAGCAGTGAATTGTCTGGGGCCAACGTCCTGACTTTC
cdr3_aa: CASSELSGANVLTF

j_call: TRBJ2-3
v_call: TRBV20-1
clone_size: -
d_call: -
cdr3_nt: TGCAGTGCTAGAGGGGGGACTCGGAGAAGCACAGATACGCAGTATTTT
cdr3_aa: CSARGGTRRSTDTQYF

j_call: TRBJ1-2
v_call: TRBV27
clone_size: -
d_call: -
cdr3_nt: TGTGCCAGCAGCTATATCTACCCAACGGGTAACTATGGCTACACCTTC
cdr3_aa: CASSYIYPTGNYGYTF

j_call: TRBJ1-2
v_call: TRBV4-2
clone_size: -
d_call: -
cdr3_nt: TGTGCCTGCAGCCAACGCCGGGACAAATCCTATGGCTACACCTTC
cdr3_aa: CACSQRRDKSYGYTF

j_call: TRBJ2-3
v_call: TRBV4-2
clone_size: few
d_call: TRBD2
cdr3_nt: TGTGCCAGCAGCCAAGAGGGACTAGCATGGGTGTTAGATGCGCAGTATTTT
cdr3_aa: CASSQEGLAWVLDAQYF

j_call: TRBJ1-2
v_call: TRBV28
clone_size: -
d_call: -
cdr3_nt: TGTGCCAGCAGTCCCCCAGAGCGCTCCGGCTACACCTTC
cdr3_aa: CASSPPERSGYTF

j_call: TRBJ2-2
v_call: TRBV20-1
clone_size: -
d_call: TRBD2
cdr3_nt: TGCAGTGCTAGCGACGCTAGCGGGGGGAACACCGGGGAGCTGTTTTTT
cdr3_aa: CSASDASGGNTGELFF